A selection of T cell receptor beta chains follows, all from one sample in a study of T-cell reconstitution after alpha-beta-depleted transplantation in children. TCRdb reprocessed the PCR reads via MiXCR and lists one record per CDR3 protein. Of fewer than 150,000 distinct CDR3 sequences in the sample, 9.5% to 10% are singletons; the top ten hold 24%. Sequenced here: PBMCs, mostly from graft donor cells, sampled 180 days after TCRalphabeta/CD19-depleted stem cell transplant. These receptors all come from a girl under three years old who had a stem cell transplant for combined immunodeficiency, so the T cells may come from the graft donor. Each CDR3 is given with its conserved first and last residue. Fields, in order: V gene, clone size, D gene, J gene, CDR3 protein, CDR3 DNA. A D gene is named only where the DNA matches it firmly. Clone size is stated in some rows and not others, as once, few, many or a class when expanded.

V: TRBV4-3
size: .
D: .
J: TRBJ1-2
CDR3: CASSQVSRNYGYTF
DNA: TGCGCCAGCAGCCAAGTTAGCAGAAACTATGGCTACACCTTC

V: TRBV7-2
size: .
D: TRBD2
J: TRBJ2-7
CDR3: CASSLLPGGPWYEQYF
DNA: TGTGCCAGCAGCTTACTCCCGGGAGGGCCGTGGTACGAGCAGTACTTC

V: TRBV5-6
size: few
D: .
J: TRBJ2-7
CDR3: CASSLDAGAGEQYF
DNA: TGTGCCAGCAGCTTGGACGCGGGGGCAGGAGAGCAGTACTTC

V: TRBV7-7
size: .
D: .
J: TRBJ2-1
CDR3: CASSLWGVEQFF
DNA: TGTGCTAGCAGCTTGTGGGGAGTAGAGCAGTTCTTC

V: TRBV5-1
size: many
D: .
J: TRBJ1-1
CDR3: CASSRLTRNTEAFF
DNA: TGCGCCAGCAGCAGACTAACCCGGAACACTGAAGCTTTCTTT

V: TRBV12-3/TRBV12-4
size: many
D: TRBD1
J: TRBJ2-7
CDR3: CASSPYRGRLAEQYF
DNA: TGTGCCAGCAGTCCCTACAGGGGGCGACTCGCCGAGCAGTACTTC

V: TRBV7-8
size: .
D: .
J: TRBJ2-7
CDR3: CASSSGTLYEQYF
DNA: TGTGCCAGCAGCTCCGGGACCCTCTACGAGCAGTACTTC

V: TRBV24-1
size: many
D: TRBD1
J: TRBJ2-1
CDR3: CATSRDRVANEQFF
DNA: TGTGCCACCAGTCGGGACAGGGTGGCCAATGAGCAGTTCTTC

V: TRBV7-2
size: few
D: TRBD1
J: TRBJ2-1
CDR3: CASSWWPTGGYNEQFF
DNA: TGTGCCAGCAGCTGGTGGCCGACAGGGGGTTACAATGAGCAGTTCTTC

V: TRBV20-1
size: many
D: .
J: TRBJ2-2
CDR3: CSARDGRAATGELFF
DNA: TGCAGTGCTAGAGATGGGCGGGCGGCCACCGGGGAGCTGTTTTTT

V: TRBV6-4
size: once
D: TRBD1
J: TRBJ2-3
CDR3: CASSVDRADTQYF
DNA: TGTGCCAGCAGTGTAGACAGGGCCGATACGCAGTATTTT

V: TRBV7-2
size: .
D: TRBD1
J: TRBJ2-2
CDR3: CASGGTGGTGELFF
DNA: TGTGCCAGCGGGGGGACAGGGGGCACCGGGGAGCTGTTTTTT

V: TRBV18
size: .
D: TRBD2
J: TRBJ2-7
CDR3: CASSPLAGPYEQYF
DNA: TGTGCCAGCTCACCACTAGCGGGCCCCTACGAGCAGTACTTC

V: TRBV20-1
size: many
D: .
J: TRBJ2-7
CDR3: CSARDWLATEQYF
DNA: TGCAGTGCTAGAGATTGGCTAGCTACCGAGCAGTACTTC

V: TRBV7-8
size: .
D: TRBD1
J: TRBJ2-2
CDR3: CASSLRTGRNTGELFF
DNA: TGTGCCAGCAGCTTAAGGACAGGGAGGAACACCGGGGAGCTGTTTTTT

V: TRBV4-3
size: few
D: TRBD1
J: TRBJ1-1
CDR3: CASSQVGGTGAFSKNTEAFF
DNA: TGCGCCAGCAGCCAAGTCGGCGGGACAGGGGCCTTTTCGAAGAACACTGAAGCTTTCTTT

V: TRBV4-3
size: .
D: TRBD2
J: TRBJ2-1
CDR3: CASSPGLAGGNEQFF
DNA: TGCGCCAGCAGCCCGGGACTAGCGGGCGGCAATGAGCAGTTCTTC

V: TRBV12-3/TRBV12-4
size: .
D: .
J: TRBJ1-2
CDR3: CASSLGRGYYGYTF
DNA: TGTGCCAGCAGTTTGGGAAGGGGGTACTATGGCTACACCTTC

V: TRBV7-2
size: few
D: .
J: TRBJ1-2
CDR3: CASSPDWTVKSYGYTF
DNA: TGTGCCAGCAGCCCGGACTGGACAGTTAAATCCTATGGCTACACCTTC

V: TRBV4-1
size: few
D: TRBD1
J: TRBJ2-5
CDR3: CASSHGRGLQETQYF
DNA: TGCGCCAGCAGCCACGGCAGGGGGTTACAAGAGACCCAGTACTTC

V: TRBV6-5
size: few
D: .
J: TRBJ2-7
CDR3: CASSYGGTGTYEQYF
DNA: TGTGCCAGCAGTTACGGGGGGACGGGAACCTACGAGCAGTACTTC

V: TRBV13
size: many
D: TRBD1
J: TRBJ1-1
CDR3: CASSPIGLGGGEAFF
DNA: TGTGCCAGCAGCCCCATCGGACTAGGGGGCGGGGAAGCTTTCTTT

V: TRBV29-1
size: few
D: TRBD2
J: TRBJ2-2
CDR3: CSASLAGAGTGELFF
DNA: TGCAGCGCATCACTAGCGGGGGCGGGCACCGGGGAGCTGTTTTTT

V: TRBV10-3
size: few
D: .
J: TRBJ1-3
CDR3: CAISESIFRGGPSGNTIYF
DNA: TGTGCCATCAGTGAGTCGATTTTCCGCGGGGGTCCCTCTGGAAACACCATATATTTT

V: TRBV4-2
size: .
D: TRBD2
J: TRBJ2-3
CDR3: CASSPAGVDTQYF
DNA: TGTGCCAGCAGCCCAGCGGGGGTAGATACGCAGTATTTT

V: TRBV5-4
size: few
D: .
J: TRBJ2-6
CDR3: CASSPGGAGANVLTF
DNA: TGTGCCAGCAGCCCAGGTGGAGCTGGGGCCAACGTCCTGACTTTC

V: TRBV7-8
size: few
D: TRBD1
J: TRBJ2-6
CDR3: CASRLRSGTGVGANVLTF
DNA: TGTGCCAGCAGGCTTAGGTCCGGGACAGGGGTTGGGGCCAACGTCCTGACTTTC

V: TRBV2
size: .
D: .
J: TRBJ1-4
CDR3: CASSESRAAGEKLFF
DNA: TGTGCCAGCAGTGAAAGCCGTGCGGCGGGTGAAAAACTGTTTTTT

V: TRBV7-2
size: .
D: .
J: TRBJ1-2
CDR3: CASSSPTAAVYGYTF
DNA: TGTGCCAGCAGCTCCCCGACGGCAGCCGTCTATGGCTACACCTTC

V: TRBV7-6
size: .
D: .
J: TRBJ1-1
CDR3: CASSLGGYGGTEAFF
DNA: TGTGCCAGCAGCTTAGGGGGATATGGGGGCACTGAAGCTTTCTTT

V: TRBV6-2/TRBV6-3
size: .
D: TRBD1
J: TRBJ2-3
CDR3: CASSYPQGAQFHSTDTQYF
DNA: TGTGCCAGCAGTTACCCACAGGGGGCCCAATTCCATAGCACAGATACGCAGTATTTT

V: TRBV12-3/TRBV12-4
size: few
D: TRBD2
J: TRBJ2-7
CDR3: CASSLTQLAGVHEQYF
DNA: TGTGCCAGCAGTTTAACCCAACTAGCGGGAGTGCACGAGCAGTACTTC

V: TRBV5-1
size: many
D: .
J: TRBJ2-7
CDR3: CASSTGHPYEQYF
DNA: TGCGCCAGCAGTACAGGCCACCCCTACGAGCAGTACTTC

V: TRBV7-9
size: .
D: .
J: TRBJ1-5
CDR3: CASRPLQGQPQHF
DNA: TGTGCCAGCAGACCTCTTCAGGGGCAGCCCCAGCATTTT

V: TRBV6-1
size: few
D: TRBD2
J: TRBJ2-5
CDR3: CASRGLAGAQETQYF
DNA: TGTGCCAGCAGGGGACTAGCGGGGGCTCAAGAGACCCAGTACTTC

V: TRBV7-3
size: .
D: .
J: TRBJ1-2
CDR3: CASSPDYGYTF
DNA: TGTGCCAGCAGCCCCGACTATGGCTACACCTTC

V: TRBV27
size: few
D: .
J: TRBJ2-5
CDR3: CASRKEETQYF
DNA: TGTGCCAGCAGAAAGGAAGAGACCCAGTACTTC

V: TRBV12-3/TRBV12-4
size: .
D: .
J: TRBJ2-7
CDR3: CASSLSRGWTDEQYF
DNA: TGTGCCAGCAGTTTAAGTCGTGGATGGACCGACGAGCAGTACTTC

V: TRBV9
size: .
D: .
J: TRBJ2-5
CDR3: CASSVGPRLRETQYF
DNA: TGTGCCAGCAGCGTAGGCCCTCGGTTGAGAGAGACCCAGTACTTC

V: TRBV29-1
size: .
D: .
J: TRBJ1-1
CDR3: CSVEEGVGRDTEAFF
DNA: TGCAGCGTTGAAGAGGGGGTCGGTCGGGACACTGAAGCTTTCTTT

V: TRBV29-1
size: .
D: .
J: TRBJ2-5
CDR3: CSVEEIERMGQETQYF
DNA: TGCAGCGTTGAAGAAATAGAGAGAATGGGGCAAGAGACCCAGTACTTC

V: TRBV12-3/TRBV12-4
size: few
D: .
J: TRBJ2-2
CDR3: CASIKGLNTGELFF
DNA: TGTGCCAGCATAAAAGGGTTGAACACCGGGGAGCTGTTTTTT

V: TRBV12-3/TRBV12-4
size: .
D: .
J: TRBJ1-3
CDR3: CASSSDSHPGNTIYF
DNA: TGTGCCAGCAGTTCGGACAGTCATCCTGGAAACACCATATATTTT

V: TRBV7-6
size: few
D: .
J: TRBJ1-1
CDR3: CASSSQGLDTEAFF
DNA: TGTGCCAGCAGCTCCCAGGGCCTCGACACTGAAGCTTTCTTT

V: TRBV20-1
size: .
D: TRBD1
J: TRBJ2-1
CDR3: CSARRDRGRNEQFF
DNA: TGCAGTGCTAGAAGGGACAGGGGGAGAAATGAGCAGTTCTTC

V: TRBV4-3
size: .
D: TRBD2
J: TRBJ2-3
CDR3: CASSQDRPSGGVSAPDTQYF
DNA: TGCGCCAGCAGCCAAGATCGACCTAGCGGGGGGGTCAGTGCCCCAGATACGCAGTATTTT

V: TRBV12-3/TRBV12-4
size: .
D: TRBD1
J: TRBJ2-1
CDR3: CASSLGGDSSYNEQFF
DNA: TGTGCCAGCAGTTTAGGAGGGGACAGCTCCTACAATGAGCAGTTCTTC

V: TRBV5-1
size: many
D: TRBD1
J: TRBJ2-2
CDR3: CASSLAGTGNTGELFF
DNA: TGCGCCAGCAGCTTGGCCGGGACAGGGAACACCGGGGAGCTGTTTTTT

V: TRBV18
size: few
D: .
J: TRBJ2-7
CDR3: CASSPQTESYEQYF
DNA: TGTGCCAGCTCACCACAGACAGAGTCCTACGAGCAGTACTTC

V: TRBV18
size: many
D: .
J: TRBJ2-2
CDR3: CASSPLENTGELFF
DNA: TGTGCCAGCTCACCACTTGAGAACACCGGGGAGCTGTTTTTT

V: TRBV11-1
size: few
D: TRBD2
J: TRBJ2-5
CDR3: CASTSAGGETQYF
DNA: TGTGCCAGCACCTCAGCGGGAGGAGAGACCCAGTACTTC

V: TRBV12-3/TRBV12-4
size: .
D: TRBD2
J: TRBJ2-5
CDR3: CASSPGGRKTQYF
DNA: TGTGCCAGCAGTCCGGGGGGTCGAAAGACCCAGTACTTC

V: TRBV2
size: few
D: .
J: TRBJ2-4
CDR3: CASSERRGEDIQYF
DNA: TGTGCCAGCAGTGAAAGAAGGGGCGAGGACATTCAGTACTTC

V: TRBV20-1
size: few
D: TRBD2
J: TRBJ2-1
CDR3: CSARLRGYNEQFF
DNA: TGCAGTGCTAGGTTGCGGGGGTACAATGAGCAGTTCTTC

V: TRBV20-1
size: few
D: .
J: TRBJ1-1
CDR3: CSAREQAGAEAFF
DNA: TGCAGTGCTAGAGAACAGGCCGGGGCTGAAGCTTTCTTT

V: TRBV5-1
size: .
D: .
J: TRBJ1-4
CDR3: CASSLDRGEEKLFF
DNA: TGCGCCAGCAGCTTGGATCGGGGTGAAGAAAAACTGTTTTTT

V: TRBV6-1
size: .
D: .
J: TRBJ2-7
CDR3: CASSRVVEGTYEQYF
DNA: TGTGCCAGCAGTAGGGTGGTGGAAGGGACCTACGAGCAGTACTTC

V: TRBV5-1
size: many
D: .
J: TRBJ2-2
CDR3: CASSFGAGASTGELFF
DNA: TGCGCCAGCAGCTTTGGGGCGGGGGCAAGCACCGGGGAGCTGTTTTTT